Listed here are 9 T cell receptor beta chains from one sample, sequenced in a study of blood T cells in healthy people across ages. Combining a sample-barcoded 5' primer with a J-beta primer mix, a second PCR ran for about 6 to 11 cycles. TCRdb redid the calling of the 5' RACE reads with MiXCR, one entry per CDR3 protein. Among about 1.6 million distinct CDR3 sequences, roughly a third were seen once, and the ten largest hold roughly 10%. The sequencing sample was made of blood. These receptors all stem from a woman aged 25-40 years in good health.

This clonotype was seen a handful of times. The rearrangement links TRBV29-1 to TRBJ2-1; D may correspond to TRBD1 or TRBD2 (5 bases each). The CDR3 is made up of 15 amino acids. V gave up 0 bases and J gave up 8 bases, with 17 bases separating them. Germline lookup yields CDR1 SQVTM and CDR2 ANQGSEA. The CDR3, as DNA: TGCAGCGTTGAAGATCGGTACGCCAGGGACCATGAGCAGTTCTTC. This sequence encodes CSVEDRYARDHEQFF.

In this sample, this clonotype turned up a few times. The chain combines TRBV20-1 with TRBJ2-5, with D possibly being TRBD1 (5 bases). V lost 6 bases and J 6 bases, leaving 20 bases between the germline ends. Per the germline V gene, CDR1 is DFQATT and CDR2 is SNEGSKA (reference sequence). The CDR3 totals 14 residues. Here the CDR3 reads CSADDTGFGKTQYF. The CDR3 DNA sequence: TGCAGTGCCGATGATACAGGATTTGGGAAGACCCAGTACTTC.

The V and J genes are TRBV20-1 and TRBJ1-5; the D is unclear. V gave up 0 bases and J gave up 7 bases, with 13 bases separating them. This CDR3 is 14 amino acids long. Per the germline V gene, CDR1 is DFQATT and CDR2 is SNEGSKA (reference sequence). CDR3 in DNA: TGCAGTGCTAGAGATCCCCACAGCCACCAGCCCCAGCATTTT. Its translation is CSARDPHSHQPQHF.

This clonotype has just a few counts. The genes are TRBV20-1 and TRBJ2-5, with 8 bases matching TRBD2. The length of the CDR3 is 14 residues. Germline V gene lookup returns CDR1 DFQATT and CDR2 SNEGSKA (reference sequence). V trimming: 3 bases; J trimming: 1 base; junction bases outside the gene matches: 4. The CDR3 here is CSARASGGQETQYF. Written as DNA, the CDR3 is TGCAGTGCTAGGGCGAGCGGGGGCCAAGAGACCCAGTACTTC.

The chain has TRBV21-1 and TRBJ1-2. TRBV21-1 is described as a pseudogene. The CDR3 covers 13 residues. As DNA, the CDR3 is TGTGCCAGCACCCTCGGTGCACCCTATGGCTACACCTTC. Amino acids: CASTLGAPYGYTF.

This chain uses TRBV11-1 with TRBJ2-5, with D unclear. TRBJ2-1 explains the end of the DNA better; the J call may be wrong. The germline V gene has CDR1 SGHAT and CDR2 FQDESV (reference sequence). The CDR3 runs to 13 residues. CDR3 amino acids: CASSLVHQETQFF. CDR3 DNA: TGTGCCAGCAGCTTAGTCCACCAAGAGACCCAGTTCTTC.

This CDR3 is CASRTINTYEQYF. The DNA of the CDR3 is TGTGCCAGCAGGACGATAAACACCTACGAGCAGTACTTC. The chain joins TRBV2 to TRBJ2-7; D unresolved. Trimming removed 6 bases at V and 2 bases at J, with 11 bases between. This CDR3 comprises 13 residues. Germline-derived CDR1 and CDR2 are SNHLY and FYNNEI.

In this sample, this clonotype turned up a few times. The rearrangement uses TRBV28 and TRBJ2-3; D not certain. With 6 bases removed from V and 2 bases from J, the gap between germline ends came to 12 bases. Germline CDR1 is MDHEN and CDR2 is SYDVKM. The CDR3 totals 14 residues. The CDR3 loop reads CASRIREFTDTQYF. DNA of the CDR3: TGTGCCAGCAGGATAAGGGAATTCACAGATACGCAGTATTTT.

V and J are TRBV12-3 or TRBV12-4 and TRBJ1-5; 7 bases match TRBD1. The V gene end was trimmed by 5 bases and the J gene end by 7 bases; junction bases not matched to a gene: 5. CDR3 length equals 13 residues. CDR3 in amino acids: CASSRQGFQPQHF. CDR3 DNA sequence: TGTGCCAGCAGTCGACAGGGTTTCCAGCCCCAGCATTTT.